This passage covers 18 T cell receptor beta chains from one sample sequenced in a study of CD8+CD57+ T cells in acquired aplastic anemia. Genomic DNA, serving as template, underwent TCR beta VDJ and CDR3 profiling. In TCRdb, the reads were re-called with MiXCR into one record per CDR3 protein. The data hold some 200,000 distinct CDR3 sequences, with more than 45% observed a single time. Selection for sequencing was limited to patients who had shown CD8+CD57+ cell expansion by flow cytometry. Material for sequencing was sorted CD4+, CD8+, or CD8+CD57+ T cells (not recorded which) from PBMCs. These receptor sequences come from a human donor with aplastic anemia.

At least ten counts were recorded for this clonotype. This chain connects TRBV27 to TRBJ2-7; 9 bases are a match to TRBD1. CDR1 MNHEY and CDR2 SMNVEV come from the germline V gene (reference sequence). V lost 5 bases and J lost 6; bases outside the gene matches: 8. The length of the CDR3 is 14 residues. In nucleotides, the CDR3 is TGTGCCAGCAGTCCTAGGACAGGGGAGGCCGAGCAGTACTTC. Its protein is CASSPRTGEAEQYF.

This clonotype came up many times. This may be a read error, as it is one base from a much larger clone. V gene TRBV24-1 combines with J gene TRBJ2-3; the match to TRBD1 covers 7 bases. The germline gives CDR1 KGHDR, CDR2 SFDVKD. The V gene end was trimmed by 8 bases and the J gene end by 8 bases; junction bases not matched to a gene: 9. The CDR3 is 13 amino acids. Written as DNA, the CDR3 is TGTGCCACCATGAGACAGGGCGCAGGTACGCAGTATTTT. As protein: CATMRQGAGTQYF.

This clonotype turned up a few times. V gene TRBV6-4 combines with J gene TRBJ1-5, with D maybe TRBD1 (5 bases). The CDR3 loop spans 18 amino acids. Trimming cost V 2 bases and J 3 bases, with 20 bases left between them. Looked up from germline, CDR1 is MRHNA and CDR2 is SNTAGT. CDR3 loop: CASSDEGIKDYYNQPQHF. The CDR3 DNA reads as TGTGCCAGCAGTGACGAGGGGATTAAGGACTACTACAATCAGCCCCAGCATTTT.

Ten or more counts support this clonotype. A read error may account for a junction end that differs from germline. The CDR3, as DNA: TGTACCAGCAGTCGCGGGGATGGAGAGACCCAGTACTTC. Translating it yields CTSSRGDGETQYF. The gene calls are TRBV12-3 or TRBV12-4 and TRBJ2-5; D is perhaps TRBD2 (6 bases). The CDR3 has 13 amino acids.

This clonotype was observed once. This chain joins TRBV7-9 and TRBJ2-7, with TRBD1 matching 8 bases. After removal of 3 bases from V and 7 bases from J, the junction contained 11 bases not matched to a gene. There are 15 residues in the CDR3. The V gene's germline CDR1 is SEHNR and CDR2 FQNEAQ (reference sequence). CDR3 bases: TGTGCCAGCAGCTTGAAGGGGACAGGTCATACTGAGCAGTACTTC. The encoded protein is CASSLKGTGHTEQYF.

This clonotype was detected ten times or more. J is TRBJ2-2 and V is TRBV25-1, with 8 nucleotides matching TRBD1. After removal of 3 bases from V and 1 base from J, the junction contained 4 bases not matched to a gene. CDR1 MGHDK and CDR2 SYGVNS come from the germline V gene. The CDR3 is 16 amino acids. The CDR3 DNA reads as TGTGCCAGCAGTGACAACAGGGGGATGAACACCGGGGAGCTGTTTTTT. This encodes CASSDNRGMNTGELFF.

The V call is TRBV10-2, the J call TRBJ2-2; TRBD2 agrees at 8 bases. Germline V gives CDR1 WSHSY, CDR2 SAAADI. V lost 5 bases to trimming and J lost 10 bases; unmatched junction nucleotides: 9. The CDR3 totals 14 residues. As DNA, the CDR3 is TGCGCCAGCAGTTCGGGACTAGTGTTTGTGGAGCTGTTTTTT. Amino acid sequence: CASSSGLVFVELFF.

V gene TRBV25-1 combines with J gene TRBJ2-3, with 10 bases fitting TRBD2. V lost 3 bases, J lost 4 bases, and 4 bases stayed unmatched. The germline gives CDR1 MGHDK, CDR2 SYGVNS. The CDR3 totals 15 residues. The CDR3: CASSETGLASDTQYF. In DNA form, the CDR3 reads TGTGCCAGCAGTGAGACGGGACTAGCGTCAGATACGCAGTATTTT. The complete variable domain, with remaining parts taken from reference TRBV25-1 and TRBJ2-3, reads EADIYQTPRYLVIGTGKKITLECSQTMGHDKMYWYQQDPGMELHLIHYSYGVNSTEKGDLSSESTVSRIRTEHFPLTLESARPSHTSQYLCASSETGLASDTQYFGPGTRLTVL.

This clonotype showed up just a few times. This chain links TRBV9 with TRBJ2-7, with 7 bases fitting TRBD2. Trimming at V came to 2 bases and at J to 2 bases, leaving 7 bases not matched to a gene. Germline CDR1 reads SGDLS; CDR2 reads YYNGEE. The CDR3 runs to 15 residues. CDR3 protein: CASSVSGLGTYEQYF. The CDR3 nucleotides read TGTGCCAGCAGCGTTAGCGGGCTTGGTACCTACGAGCAGTACTTC.

The V and J genes are TRBV20-1 and TRBJ2-1, with D possibly TRBD2 on 5 matching bases. The V gene lost 2 bases and the J gene lost 10 bases, with 15 bases spanning the gap. Looked up from germline, CDR1 is DFQATT and CDR2 is SNEGSKA (reference sequence). This CDR3 has 13 residues. CDR3 in DNA: TGCAGTGCTAGAAGGACTGACTTGGGGGAGCAGTTCTTC. Residues: CSARRTDLGEQFF.

The rearrangement joins TRBV5-1 to TRBJ2-5; no clear D gene. Germline lookup yields CDR1 SGHRS and CDR2 YFSETQ. The CDR3 is 13 residues long. Deletions cut 2 bases from V and 2 bases from J, with 7 bases between. The CDR3: CASSLELQETQYF. For the CDR3, the DNA is TGCGCCAGCAGCTTAGAGTTGCAAGAGACCCAGTACTTC.

V gene TRBV5-8 combines with J gene TRBJ2-2; possible D gene TRBD1, 5 bases. The CDR3 runs to 13 residues. Germline V gives CDR1 SGHTS, CDR2 YDEGEE. The V and J ends lost 0 bases and 6 bases respectively, with 6 bases between them. This CDR3 reads CASSLAGPGELFF. The DNA for the CDR3 is TGTGCCAGCAGCTTGGCAGGGCCCGGGGAGCTGTTTTTT.

This clonotype was counted once. The chain has TRBV5-1 and TRBJ1-2; TRBD1 matches 9 bases. Per germline, CDR1 SGHRS and CDR2 YFSETQ. V dropped 0 bases and J dropped 8; count of bases not matched to a gene: 8. CDR3 length equals 15 residues. CDR3 bases: TGCGCCAGCAGCTTGGATTTCGACAGGGGGGGAGGCTACACCTTC. Protein: CASSLDFDRGGGYTF.

This clonotype was recorded at least ten times. CDR3 sequence (DNA): TGCGCCAGCAGCTTGACAGGGTTAATGAACACTGAAGCTTTCTTT. It specifies CASSLTGLMNTEAFF. The chain recombines TRBV5-1 with TRBJ1-1; the D gene is possibly TRBD1 (6 bases). The germline CDR1 and CDR2 sequences are SGHRS and YFSETQ. The CDR3 is 15 residues long. The V end lost 1 base, the J end lost 0 bases, and 10 bases lay between the germline ends.

In the case of this clonotype: The junction departs from germline at one end; a sequencing error may be responsible. The genes are TRBV10-3 and TRBJ2-3; no clear D. In germline, CDR1 is ENHRY, CDR2 SYGVKD. This CDR3 has 14 amino acids. The CDR3 DNA is TGTGCCAGCAGTGAGTCATGGCAGAGGGATACGCAGTATTTT. Translating gives CASSESWQRDTQYF.

The chain has TRBV6-5 and TRBJ2-7, with D possibly being TRBD1 (6 bases). The germline gives CDR1 MNHEY, CDR2 SVGAGI. The CDR3 consists of 14 residues. V dropped 4 bases and J dropped 1 base, with 11 bases sitting between them. The CDR3 sequence: CASSLMRGSYEQYF. CDR3 bases: TGTGCCAGCAGTTTGATGAGGGGGTCCTACGAGCAGTACTTC.

Note on this clonotype: One end of the junction fails to match germline, which may point to a read error. The chain couples TRBV24-1 to TRBJ2-7; D is possibly TRBD2 (5 bases). Germline CDR1 reads KGHDR; CDR2 reads SFDVKD. This CDR3 comprises 15 residues. The DNA for the CDR3 is TGTGCCAGCAGTTTGCAGCAGGAGGTATGTGACGAGCAGTACTTC. It specifies CASSLQQEVCDEQYF.

This clonotype was picked up a small number of times. The chain is built from TRBV24-1 and TRBJ1-1; no firm D call. The germline V gene encodes CDR1 KGHDR and CDR2 SFDVKD. Deletions cut 3 bases from V and 4 bases from J, with 8 bases between. CDR3 size: 13 residues. This chain's CDR3 is CATSDDMGTEAFF. The CDR3 DNA reads as TGTGCCACCAGTGATGACATGGGCACTGAAGCTTTCTTT.